The T cell receptor (beta chain) described here comes from a study of post-analysis software for immune sequencing data. About the study: The cohort encompassed relapsing-remitting, secondary progressive and progressive-relapsing multiple sclerosis disease courses. Notes on the study in general: Five TRBV segments occurring more often in patients than controls included TRBV5-6, TRBV5-1 and TRBV20-1. Samples from a shared batch, those prepared together, strongly co-clustered by F measure.

This clonotype was detected a few times. Its antigen is unknown. Trimming cost V 5 bases and J 1 base, with 15 bases left between them. The CDR3 spans 14 residues. Germline V gene lookup returns CDR1 SQVTM and CDR2 ANQGSEA. Built from TCR beta cDNA, the libraries had unique molecular identifiers in them. Using its own MiXCR run on the PCR reads, TCRdb lists one record per CDR3 protein. This table has 800,000 to 950,000 distinct CDR3 sequences, 53% appearing once. The chain employs TRBV29-1 and TRBJ2-7; possibly TRBD1 for D (6 bases). The source of this sequence is a girl aged 10-17 years with multiple sclerosis. Specimen: blood. CDR3 coding DNA: TGCAGCGTTAGTCGGGACAACTTGTCCTACGAGCAGTACTTC. Its protein product is CSVSRDNLSYEQYF.